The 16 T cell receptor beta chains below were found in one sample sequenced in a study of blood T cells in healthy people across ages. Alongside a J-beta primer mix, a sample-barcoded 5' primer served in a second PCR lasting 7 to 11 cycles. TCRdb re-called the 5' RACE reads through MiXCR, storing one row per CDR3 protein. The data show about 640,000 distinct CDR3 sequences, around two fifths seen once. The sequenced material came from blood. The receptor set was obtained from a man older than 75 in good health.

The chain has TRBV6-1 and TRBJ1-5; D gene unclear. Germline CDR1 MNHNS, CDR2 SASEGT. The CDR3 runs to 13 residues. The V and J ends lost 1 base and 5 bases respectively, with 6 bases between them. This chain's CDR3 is CASSEEIDQPQHF. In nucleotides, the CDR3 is TGTGCCAGCAGTGAAGAAATTGATCAGCCCCAGCATTTT.

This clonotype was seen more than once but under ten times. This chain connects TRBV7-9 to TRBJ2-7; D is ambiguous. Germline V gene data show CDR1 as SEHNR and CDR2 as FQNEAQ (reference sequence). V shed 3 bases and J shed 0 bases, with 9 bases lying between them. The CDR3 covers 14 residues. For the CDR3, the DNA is TGTGCCAGCAGCTTCGCGACTGCCTCCTACGAGCAGTACTTC. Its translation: CASSFATASYEQYF.

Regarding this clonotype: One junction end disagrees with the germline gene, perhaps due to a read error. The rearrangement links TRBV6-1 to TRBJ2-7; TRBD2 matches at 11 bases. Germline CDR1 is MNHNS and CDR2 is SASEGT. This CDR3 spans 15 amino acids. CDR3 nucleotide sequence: TGTGCCGGCAGGCAGACTAGCGGGAACAGTAATGAGCAGTACTTC. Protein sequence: CAGRQTSGNSNEQYF.

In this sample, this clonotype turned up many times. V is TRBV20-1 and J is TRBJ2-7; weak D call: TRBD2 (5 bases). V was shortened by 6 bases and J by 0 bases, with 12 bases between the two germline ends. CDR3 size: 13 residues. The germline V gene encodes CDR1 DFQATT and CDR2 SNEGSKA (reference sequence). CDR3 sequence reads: CSAEGGSSYEQYF. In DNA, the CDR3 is TGCAGTGCAGAGGGCGGCAGCTCCTACGAGCAGTACTTC.

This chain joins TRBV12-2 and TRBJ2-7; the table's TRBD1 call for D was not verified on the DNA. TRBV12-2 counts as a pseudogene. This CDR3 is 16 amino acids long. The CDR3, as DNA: TGTGCAAGTCGACGACAGGAACCTTCGTTCTCCTACGAGCAGTACTTC. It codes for CASRRQEPSFSYEQYF.

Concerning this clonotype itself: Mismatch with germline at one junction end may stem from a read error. In nucleotides, the CDR3 is TGCAGTGCTAGACTCCTGACTAGGGTCGAGTATGGCCACACCTTC. Its protein is CSARLLTRVEYGHTF. The chain uses TRBV20-1 and TRBJ1-2; D is unresolved. The length of the CDR3 is 15 residues. CDR1 and CDR2 (germline): DFQATT, SNEGSKA (reference sequence).

The CDR3 sequence: CASSQDPGLVFNEQFF. As DNA, the CDR3 is TGCGCCAGCAGCCAAGACCCGGGACTAGTATTCAATGAGCAGTTCTTC. The rearrangement joins TRBV4-3 to TRBJ2-1; 8 bases are a match to TRBD2. The V gene's germline CDR1 is LGHNA and CDR2 YSLEER. With V trimmed by 0 bases and J by 6 bases, 7 bases remained unmatched. The CDR3 has 16 amino acids.

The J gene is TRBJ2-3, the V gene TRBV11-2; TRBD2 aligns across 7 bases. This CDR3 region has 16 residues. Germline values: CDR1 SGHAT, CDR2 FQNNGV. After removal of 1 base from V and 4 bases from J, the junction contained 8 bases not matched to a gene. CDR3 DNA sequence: TGTGCCAGCAGCTTAGTCAGCGGGGCACAGGCAGATACGCAGTATTTT. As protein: CASSLVSGAQADTQYF. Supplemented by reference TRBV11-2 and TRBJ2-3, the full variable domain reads EAGVAQSPRYKIIEKRQSVAFWCNPISGHATLYWYQQILGQGPKLLIQFQNNGVVDDSQLPKDRFSAERLKGVDSTLKIQPAKLEDSAVYLCASSLVSGAQADTQYFGPGTRLTVL.

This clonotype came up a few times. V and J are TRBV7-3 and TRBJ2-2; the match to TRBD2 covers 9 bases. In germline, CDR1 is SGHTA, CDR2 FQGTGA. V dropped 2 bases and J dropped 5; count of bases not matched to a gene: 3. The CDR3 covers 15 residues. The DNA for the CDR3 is TGTGCCAGCAGCTTAGAGCTAGCGGGGACCGGGGAGCTGTTTTTT. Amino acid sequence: CASSLELAGTGELFF.

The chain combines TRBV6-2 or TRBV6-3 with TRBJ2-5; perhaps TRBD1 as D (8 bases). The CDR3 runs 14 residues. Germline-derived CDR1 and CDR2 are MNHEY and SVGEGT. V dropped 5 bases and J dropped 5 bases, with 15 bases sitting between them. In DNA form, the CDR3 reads TGTGCCAGCAGTACAGGGGGGGGCACGGAGACCCAGTACTTC. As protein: CASSTGGGTETQYF.

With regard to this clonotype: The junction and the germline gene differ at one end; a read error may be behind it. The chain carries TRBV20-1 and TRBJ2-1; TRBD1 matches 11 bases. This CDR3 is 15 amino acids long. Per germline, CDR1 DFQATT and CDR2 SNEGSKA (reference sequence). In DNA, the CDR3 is TGCAGGGCTAAGGGACCGGGACAGGGGGGAGGTGAGCAGTTCTTC. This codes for CRAKGPGQGGGEQFF.

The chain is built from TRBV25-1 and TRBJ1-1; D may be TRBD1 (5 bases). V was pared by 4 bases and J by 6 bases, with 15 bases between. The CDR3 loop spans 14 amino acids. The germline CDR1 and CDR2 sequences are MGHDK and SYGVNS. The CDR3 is CASSAGKGLAEAFF. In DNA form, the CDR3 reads TGTGCCAGCAGTGCAGGAAAGGGGCTCGCTGAAGCTTTCTTT.

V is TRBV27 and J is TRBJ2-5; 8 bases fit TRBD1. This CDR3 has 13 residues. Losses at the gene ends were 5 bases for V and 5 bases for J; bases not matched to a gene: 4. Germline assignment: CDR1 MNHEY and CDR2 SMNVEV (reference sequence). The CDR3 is CASSLYRGETQYF. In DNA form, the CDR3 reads TGTGCCAGCAGTCTCTACAGGGGGGAGACCCAGTACTTC.

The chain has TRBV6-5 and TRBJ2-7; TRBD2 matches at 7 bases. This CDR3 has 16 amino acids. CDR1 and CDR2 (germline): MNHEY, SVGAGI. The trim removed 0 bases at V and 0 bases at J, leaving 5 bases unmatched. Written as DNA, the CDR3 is TGTGCCAGCAGTTACTCGGGGAGGGGTAACTCCTACGAGCAGTACTTC. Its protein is CASSYSGRGNSYEQYF.

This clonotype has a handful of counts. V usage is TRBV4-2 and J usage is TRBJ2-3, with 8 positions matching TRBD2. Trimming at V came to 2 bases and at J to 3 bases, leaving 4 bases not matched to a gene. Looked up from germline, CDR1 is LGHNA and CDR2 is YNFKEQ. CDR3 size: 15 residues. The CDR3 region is CASSQPGLGTDTQYF. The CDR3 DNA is TGTGCCAGCAGCCAACCGGGACTAGGGACAGATACGCAGTATTTT.

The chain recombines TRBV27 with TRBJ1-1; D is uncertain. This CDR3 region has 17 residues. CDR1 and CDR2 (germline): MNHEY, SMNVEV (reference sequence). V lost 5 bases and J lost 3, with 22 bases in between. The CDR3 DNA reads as TGTGCCAGCAGTGATCCGAGGGCACAAGGGAGGCACACTGAAGCTTTCTTT. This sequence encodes CASSDPRAQGRHTEAFF.